The 5 T cell receptor beta chains below come from one sample, sequenced in a study of cytomegalovirus exposure and HLA in healthy donors. Both 60 Vbeta primers and 13 Jbeta primers went into the PCR. Here immunoSEQ multiplex PCR was the method, and the copy in TCRdb shows in-frame clones only, minus some. Of more than 95,000 clones in the sample, about 80% were seen once. The sequenced sample consisted of PBMCs. Source of these receptors: a man aged 25 to 40 in good health and CMV-seronegative.

The J gene is TRBJ2-5, the V gene TRBV7-6, with D possibly being TRBD1 (5 bases). The V and J ends lost 5 bases and 0 bases respectively, with 10 bases between them. This CDR3 comprises 14 residues. In germline, CDR1 is SGHVS, CDR2 FNYEAQ. CDR3 amino acids: CASSITGDQETQYF. CDR3 DNA: TGTGCCAGCAGCATTACAGGCGACCAAGAGACCCAGTACTTC.

The chain carries TRBV5-1 and TRBJ1-3, with D uncertain. Germline lookup yields CDR1 SGHRS and CDR2 YFSETQ. The ends were cut back, 3 bases at V and 2 bases at J, with 12 bases in the middle. This CDR3 has 15 residues. The CDR3: CASSSPGGTGNTIYF. In DNA form, the CDR3 reads TGCGCCAGCAGCTCGCCAGGAGGGACTGGAAACACCATATATTTT.

The chain combines TRBV5-1 with TRBJ2-3; 9 nucleotides align to TRBD2. Germline V CDR1 and CDR2: SGHRS, YFSETQ. The CDR3 consists of 18 residues. The trim removed 3 bases at V and 1 base at J, leaving 12 bases unmatched. The CDR3 loop reads CASSWGGPASGGTDTQYF. CDR3 bases: TGCGCCAGCAGCTGGGGGGGGCCCGCTAGCGGGGGCACAGATACGCAGTATTTT.

The rearrangement links TRBV5-1 to TRBJ2-5; 11 bases fit TRBD2. Germline loops: CDR1 SGHRS, CDR2 YFSETQ. The CDR3 is 15 amino acids. Losses at the gene ends were 0 bases for V and 4 bases for J; bases not matched to a gene: 2. The CDR3 sequence: CASSLAGTSGETQYF. The CDR3 nucleotides are TGCGCCAGCAGCTTGGCCGGGACTAGCGGAGAGACCCAGTACTTC.

The chain carries TRBV6-6 and TRBJ2-7; 7 bases are a match to TRBD1. The V gene's germline CDR1 is MNHNY and CDR2 SVGAGI (reference sequence). The CDR3 runs to 16 residues. With V trimmed by 2 bases and J by 5 bases, 12 bases remained unmatched. This CDR3 is CASSYGIRTGWDEQYF. The CDR3, as DNA: TGTGCCAGCAGTTACGGTATTAGGACAGGATGGGACGAGCAGTACTTC.